Presented here are 21 T cell receptor beta chains from one specimen sequenced in a study of CD8 T cells in ankylosing spondylitis. TCRdb reprocessed the 5' RACE reads via MiXCR and lists one record per CDR3 protein. The sample contains about 5,700 distinct CDR3 sequences, 2.1% of which appear only once. The specimen was blood, either unsorted or a sorted T cell fraction (not recorded which). The receptor set was obtained from a male donor with ankylosing spondylitis or in good health (not recorded which).

This clonotype was seen at least ten times. V usage is TRBV9 and J usage is TRBJ2-1; TRBD2 aligns across 8 bases. The ends lost 0 bases at V and 6 bases at J; junction bases unmatched: 11. Germline loops: CDR1 SGDLS, CDR2 YYNGEE. The CDR3 consists of 17 residues. The CDR3 DNA sequence: TGTGCCAGCAGCGTAGATTCGGGTCAGCGGGGGCCCAATGAGCAGTTCTTC. Amino acid sequence: CASSVDSGQRGPNEQFF.

Ten or more counts support this clonotype. The chain carries TRBV9 and TRBJ2-1, with D tentatively TRBD2 (5 bases). The ends were cut back, 4 bases at V and 0 bases at J, with 11 bases in the middle. This CDR3 region has 15 residues. Looked up from germline, CDR1 is SGDLS and CDR2 is YYNGEE. The CDR3 nucleotides are TGTGCCAGCAGCCCCACTAGAGCCTCCTACAATGAGCAGTTCTTC. Translating gives CASSPTRASYNEQFF. Variable domain in full (rest from reference TRBV9 and TRBJ2-1): DSGVTQTPKHLITATGQRVTLRCSPRSGDLSVYWYQQSLDQGLQFLIQYYNGEERAKGNILERFSAQQFPDLHSELNLSSLELGDSALYFCASSPTRASYNEQFFGPGTRLTVL.

This clonotype was found many times. This chain connects TRBV9 to TRBJ2-3, with D hard to call. Trimming shortened V by 4 bases and J by 0 bases, and 15 bases separated the two germline ends. CDR3 size: 16 residues. In germline, CDR1 is SGDLS, CDR2 YYNGEE. This CDR3 is CASSPSRTLSTDTQYF. CDR3 in DNA: TGTGCCAGCAGCCCCTCCCGGACGCTGAGCACAGATACGCAGTATTTT. The full variable domain, rest sourced from reference TRBV9 and TRBJ2-3, is DSGVTQTPKHLITATGQRVTLRCSPRSGDLSVYWYQQSLDQGLQFLIQYYNGEERAKGNILERFSAQQFPDLHSELNLSSLELGDSALYFCASSPSRTLSTDTQYFGPGTRLTVL.

This clonotype was seen at least ten times. The chain has TRBV9 and TRBJ1-1, with TRBD1 matching over 7 bases. Germline values: CDR1 SGDLS, CDR2 YYNGEE. CDR3 length: 15 residues. V shed 0 bases, J shed 7 bases, and the junction held 9 bases outside the gene matches. CDR3 protein: CASSVVTQGVIEAFF. CDR3 DNA: TGTGCCAGCAGCGTAGTTACCCAGGGGGTTATTGAAGCTTTCTTT.

This clonotype has a count of ten or more. This sequence joins TRBV9 and TRBJ2-5; D is uncertain. Per germline, CDR1 SGDLS and CDR2 YYNGEE. The CDR3 has 13 residues. Trimming took 0 bases from V and 4 from J, leaving 7 bases between them. Here the CDR3 reads CASSVEIGETQYF. The CDR3 DNA is TGTGCCAGCAGCGTAGAGATCGGAGAGACCCAGTACTTC.

This clonotype was seen many times. In DNA, the CDR3 is TGTGCCAGCAGCGACTCATCCGGGGAGCTGTTTTTT. As protein: CASSDSSGELFF. J is TRBJ2-2 and V is TRBV9, with D unresolved. This CDR3 is built from 12 residues. The V gene lost 3 bases and the J gene lost 6 bases, with 6 bases spanning the gap. Germline CDR1 reads SGDLS; CDR2 reads YYNGEE.

This clonotype occurred many times. The J gene is TRBJ2-1, the V gene TRBV9; 10 nucleotides line up with TRBD2. The CDR3 is 19 residues long. Per the germline V gene, CDR1 is SGDLS and CDR2 is YYNGEE. V shed 3 bases, J shed 7 bases, and the junction held 19 bases outside the gene matches. The DNA of the CDR3 is TGTGCCAGCAGCGCCGCTTTTAAGAGCGGGAGGGCCCTAGGGAATGAGCAGTTCTTC. Translated, it gives CASSAAFKSGRALGNEQFF.

This clonotype was observed many times. The CDR3 protein is CASSVAGLDGELFF. DNA for the CDR3: TGTGCCAGCAGCGTAGCGGGCTTGGACGGGGAGCTGTTTTTT. The rearrangement joins TRBV9 to TRBJ2-2, with no clear D. The CDR3 is 14 residues long. The V and J ends lost 0 bases and 7 bases respectively, with 10 bases between them. Looked up from germline, CDR1 is SGDLS and CDR2 is YYNGEE.

The table lists this clonotype with many counts. In nucleotides, the CDR3 is TGTGCCAGCAGCGTCCTATCCCTCTCCTACAATGAGCAGTTCTTC. This sequence encodes CASSVLSLSYNEQFF. The rearrangement joins TRBV9 to TRBJ2-1, with D hard to call. This CDR3 spans 15 amino acids. Trimming shortened V by 2 bases and J by 0 bases, and 9 bases separated the two germline ends. Germline V lookup: CDR1 SGDLS, CDR2 YYNGEE.

In this sample, this clonotype turned up many times. The chain is built from TRBV9 and TRBJ2-7, with TRBD2 matching over 12 bases. The CDR3 extends over 15 amino acids. CDR1 is SGDLS, CDR2 YYNGEE, per germline. V gave up 3 bases and J gave up 5 bases; unmatched junction bases: 6. The DNA of the CDR3 is TGTGCCAGCAGCGGGACTAGCGGGATTGGGAACGAGCAGTACTTC. Its protein product is CASSGTSGIGNEQYF.

This clonotype was recorded at least ten times. The V gene is TRBV9, the J gene TRBJ2-2; tentative D call: TRBD1 (7 bases). Trimming took off 4 bases at V and 4 bases at J, with 8 bases between the two ends. The CDR3 is made up of 13 amino acids. CDR1 and CDR2 from the germline V gene are SGDLS and YYNGEE. CDR3 protein: CASSQGGTGELFF. The CDR3, as DNA: TGTGCCAGCAGCCAGGGGGGCACCGGGGAGCTGTTTTTT.

This clonotype has at least ten counts. The chain has TRBV9 and TRBJ2-1; TRBD2 might be the D (6 bases). Germline V CDR1 and CDR2: SGDLS, YYNGEE. V was pared by 3 bases and J by 4 bases, with 20 bases between. The CDR3 loop spans 17 amino acids. This CDR3 is CASSALASEEGYNEQFF. The CDR3 nucleotides read TGTGCCAGCAGCGCCCTCGCTAGCGAGGAGGGGTACAATGAGCAGTTCTTC. The variable domain in full, with the rest retrieved from reference TRBV9 and TRBJ2-1, is DSGVTQTPKHLITATGQRVTLRCSPRSGDLSVYWYQQSLDQGLQFLIQYYNGEERAKGNILERFSAQQFPDLHSELNLSSLELGDSALYFCASSALASEEGYNEQFFGPGTRLTVL.

This clonotype has a count of ten or more. The gene calls are TRBV9 and TRBJ2-6, with D perhaps TRBD1 or TRBD2 (6 bases each). There are 18 residues in the CDR3. The V end lost 0 bases, the J end lost 0 bases, and 13 bases lay between the germline ends. Germline-derived CDR1 and CDR2 are SGDLS and YYNGEE. The CDR3 region is CASSVARRGDSGANVLTF. The CDR3 DNA reads TGTGCCAGCAGCGTAGCTCGAAGGGGGGACTCTGGGGCCAACGTCCTGACTTTC.

This clonotype appeared many times. The CDR3 region has the DNA TGTGCCAGCAGCGTAGCTGCGGCGACCACCGGGGAGCTGTTTTTT. Its translation: CASSVAAATTGELFF. This chain connects TRBV9 to TRBJ2-2; D uncertain. CDR3 length: 15 amino acids. V gave up 0 bases and J gave up 4 bases, with 10 bases separating them. CDR1 SGDLS and CDR2 YYNGEE come from the germline V gene.

The gene calls are TRBV9 and TRBJ1-2; weak D call: TRBD1 (5 bases). Between the trimmed V and J ends, which lost 2 bases and 6 bases, there was a span of 11 bases. CDR1 is SGDLS and CDR2 is YYNGEE in the germline V gene. The CDR3 totals 13 residues. The CDR3 nucleotides read TGTGCCAGCAGCGTCGAGACAGTCGATGGCTACACCTTC. It yields the protein CASSVETVDGYTF.

This clonotype has ten or more counts. The genes are TRBV9 and TRBJ2-1; 12 positions agree with TRBD2. The germline V gene has CDR1 SGDLS and CDR2 YYNGEE. The CDR3 runs 15 residues. V was pared by 4 bases and J by 7 bases, with 6 bases of the junction left unmatched. CDR3 sequence: CASSQTSGSSNEQFF. The DNA for the CDR3 is TGTGCCAGCAGCCAGACTAGCGGGAGCTCAAATGAGCAGTTCTTC.

This clonotype was counted at least ten times. The chain links TRBV9 to TRBJ2-1; D not resolved. V lost 2 bases to trimming and J lost 1 base, with 10 bases between them. CDR3 size: 15 residues. The V gene's germline CDR1 is SGDLS and CDR2 YYNGEE. CDR3 amino acids: CASSVLAQSYNEQFF. The DNA for the CDR3 is TGTGCCAGCAGCGTCTTAGCTCAGTCCTACAATGAGCAGTTCTTC. The whole variable domain, filled in from reference TRBV9 and TRBJ2-1, reads DSGVTQTPKHLITATGQRVTLRCSPRSGDLSVYWYQQSLDQGLQFLIQYYNGEERAKGNILERFSAQQFPDLHSELNLSSLELGDSALYFCASSVLAQSYNEQFFGPGTRLTVL.

The table lists this clonotype with many counts. This chain links TRBV9 with TRBJ1-1; D may be TRBD1 (6 bases). This CDR3 region has 15 residues. From germline, CDR1 is SGDLS and CDR2 YYNGEE. The V end lost 0 bases, the J end lost 4 bases, and 13 bases lay between the germline ends. DNA of the CDR3: TGTGCCAGCAGCGTAGAGGGGGGGCGCGTCACTGAAGCTTTCTTT. It encodes CASSVEGGRVTEAFF.

This rearrangement joins TRBV9 to TRBJ2-7; TRBD2 agrees at 9 bases. Trimming took 3 bases from V and 5 from J; bases not matched to a gene: 3. In germline, CDR1 is SGDLS, CDR2 YYNGEE. This CDR3 has 13 amino acids. DNA of the CDR3: TGTGCCAGCAGCGGGGTAGCGGGAGACGAGCAGTACTTC. This encodes CASSGVAGDEQYF.

The table lists this clonotype with many counts. V gene TRBV9 combines with J gene TRBJ2-7; no clear D. The ends were cut back, 3 bases at V and 2 bases at J, with 9 bases in the middle. Germline CDR1 and CDR2: SGDLS and YYNGEE. This CDR3 is 13 amino acids long. As DNA, the CDR3 is TGTGCCAGCAGCGCCGGCGGACCCTACGAGCAGTACTTC. Its translation is CASSAGGPYEQYF. Combining the CDR3 with reference TRBV9 and TRBJ2-7 gives the whole variable domain DSGVTQTPKHLITATGQRVTLRCSPRSGDLSVYWYQQSLDQGLQFLIQYYNGEERAKGNILERFSAQQFPDLHSELNLSSLELGDSALYFCASSAGGPYEQYFGPGTRLTVT.

In its sample, this clonotype was seen many times. The gene calls are TRBV20-1 and TRBJ2-7; the D gene is possibly TRBD2 (5 bases). In germline, CDR1 is DFQATT, CDR2 SNEGSKA (reference sequence). The CDR3 is 14 residues long. The CDR3 bases are TGCAACCTGGGGTCCGGGATAAAATCCTACGAGCAGTACTTC. Translating it yields CNLGSGIKSYEQYF.